This record concerns one T cell receptor (beta chain) sequence. The data originate from a study of T cells in Graves' hyperthyroidism and ophthalmopathy. Trimming cost V 0 bases and J 0 bases; bases outside gene matches: 4. The V gene's germline CDR1 is LGHNA and CDR2 YNFKEQ. This CDR3 region has 16 residues. The TCR beta CDR3 regions underwent amplification using RNA transcripts as the source. A set of HTBI primers served as the primers for a first-round RT-PCR of the TCR CDR3. MiXCR, run by TCRdb on the multiplex PCR reads, gives a single entry per CDR3 protein. The data show some 510,000 distinct CDR3 sequences, with more than 20% seen just once and around 27% held by the top ten.

The gene calls are TRBV4-2 and TRBJ1-1, with 7 bases fitting TRBD1. The source is a man between 18 and 35 years old with Graves' hyperthyroidism. Sequencing was performed on blood. The CDR3 region is CASSQDRGQMNTEAFF. The CDR3 coding sequence is TGTGCCAGCAGCCAAGACCGGGGACAGATGAACACTGAAGCTTTCTTT.